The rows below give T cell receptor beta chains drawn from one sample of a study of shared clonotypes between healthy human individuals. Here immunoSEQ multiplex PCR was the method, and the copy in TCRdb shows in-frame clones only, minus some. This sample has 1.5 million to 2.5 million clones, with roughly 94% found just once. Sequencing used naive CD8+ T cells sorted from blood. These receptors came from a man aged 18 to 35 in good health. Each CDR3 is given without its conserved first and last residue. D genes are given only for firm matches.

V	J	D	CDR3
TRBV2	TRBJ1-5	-	ASSKSDSNQPQH
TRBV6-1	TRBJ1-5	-	ASSEPQGHQPQH
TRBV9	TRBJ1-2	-	ASSVHRVGYGYT
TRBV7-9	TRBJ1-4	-	ASSIGPATNEKLF
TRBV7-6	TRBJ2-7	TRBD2	ASSLFGGGDEQY
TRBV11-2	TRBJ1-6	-	ASSLMIGDNSPLH
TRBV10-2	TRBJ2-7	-	ASSDGGGRSYEQY
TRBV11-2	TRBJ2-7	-	ASSPERSPTSYEQY
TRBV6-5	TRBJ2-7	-	ASSYPGNEQY
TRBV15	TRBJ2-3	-	ATSRDVLLGDTQY
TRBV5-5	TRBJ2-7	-	ASSLLGKYEQY
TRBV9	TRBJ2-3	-	ASSVLGDAQY
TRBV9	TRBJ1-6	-	ASSPGVGVLDSPLH
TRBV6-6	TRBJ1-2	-	ASIEDGSYGYT
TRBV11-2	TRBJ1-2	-	ASSLDPTADYGYT
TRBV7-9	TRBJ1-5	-	ASSLATAGPYQPQH
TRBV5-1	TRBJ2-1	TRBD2	ASSLAGLAGNEQF
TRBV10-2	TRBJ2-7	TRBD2	ASSAGTSPYEQY
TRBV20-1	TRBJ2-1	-	SARAFGEQF
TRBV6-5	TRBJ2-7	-	ASSYGAEQY
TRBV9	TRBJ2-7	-	ASSVGGAGYEQY
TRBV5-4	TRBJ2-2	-	ASSLRGRDTGELF
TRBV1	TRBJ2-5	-	TRGETQY
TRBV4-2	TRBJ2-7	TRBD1	ASSLDGTGNYEQY
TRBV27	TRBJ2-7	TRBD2	ASSLGTSGTYEQY
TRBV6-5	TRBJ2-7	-	ASSYRGQGYEQY
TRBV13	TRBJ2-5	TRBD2	ASSLRGLAGGSKETQY
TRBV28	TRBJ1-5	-	ASNPGAPGNQPQH
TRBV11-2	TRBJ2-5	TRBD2	ASSPYLSGIGEETQY
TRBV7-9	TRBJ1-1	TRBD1	ASSPLGGDTEAF
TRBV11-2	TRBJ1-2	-	ASSLGPYTYNYGYT
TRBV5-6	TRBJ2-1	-	ASSLWGPPTLSYNEQF
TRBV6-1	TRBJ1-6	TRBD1	ASSGRGTGPDSPLH
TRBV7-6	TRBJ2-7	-	ASSSRTAYEQY
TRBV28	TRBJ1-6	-	ASRTRGLDNSPLH
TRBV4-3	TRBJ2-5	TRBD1	ASSQDLRQGAWETQY
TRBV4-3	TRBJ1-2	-	ASSQDWTNTNYGYT
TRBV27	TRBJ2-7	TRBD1	ASSSALTGGNPGEQY
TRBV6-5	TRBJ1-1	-	ASTEGVEAF
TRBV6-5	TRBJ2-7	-	ASSLWGPTYEQY
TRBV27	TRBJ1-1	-	ASSVLVNTEAF
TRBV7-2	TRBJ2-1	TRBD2	ASSSSLFGTSGLNEQF
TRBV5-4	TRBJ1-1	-	ASSFPPNTEAF
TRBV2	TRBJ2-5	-	ASSQTFSGGETQY
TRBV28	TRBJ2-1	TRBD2	ASSPVRGGREQF
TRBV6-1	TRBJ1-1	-	ASSEGGSNTEAF
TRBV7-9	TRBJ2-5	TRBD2	ASSLVGLGEETQY
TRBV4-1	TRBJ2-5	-	ASSQAGPQETQY
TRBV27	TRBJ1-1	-	ASRVGGVSTEAF
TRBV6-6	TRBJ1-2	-	ASYLRGDSYGYT
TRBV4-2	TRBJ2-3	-	ASSQNGGLPEGDTQY
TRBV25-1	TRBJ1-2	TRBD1	ASSERTGGLGYT
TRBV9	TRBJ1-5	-	ASNEGFSNQPQH
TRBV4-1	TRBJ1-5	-	ASSHTVTQPQH